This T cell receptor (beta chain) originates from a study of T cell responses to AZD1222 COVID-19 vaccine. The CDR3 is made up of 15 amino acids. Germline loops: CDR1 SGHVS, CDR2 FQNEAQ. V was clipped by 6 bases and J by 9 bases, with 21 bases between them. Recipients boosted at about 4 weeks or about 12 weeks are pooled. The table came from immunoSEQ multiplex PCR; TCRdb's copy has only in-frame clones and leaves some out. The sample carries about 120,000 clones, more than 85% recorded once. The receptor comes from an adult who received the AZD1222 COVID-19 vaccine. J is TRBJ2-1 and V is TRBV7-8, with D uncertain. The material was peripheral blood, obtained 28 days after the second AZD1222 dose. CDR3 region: CASRLVGLEFPEQFF. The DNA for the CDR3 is TGTGCCAGCAGGCTCGTCGGTCTCGAATTTCCTGAGCAGTTCTTC.